This T cell receptor beta chain derives from a study of regulatory T cells in long-lasting Graves disease. The table lists this clonotype with many counts. CDR3 regions were amplified by Arm-PCR using iRepertoire HTBI primers to build TCR beta libraries. TCRdb recomputed calls from the multiplex PCR reads with MiXCR, one row per CDR3 protein. The sample lists 350,000 to 550,000 distinct CDR3 sequences, 12% to 15% occurring once. The time point denotes: newly diagnosed GD, antithyroid drugs for less than 3 months. Preparation of the TCR library used RNA extracted from PBMCs. With V trimmed by 6 bases and J by 1 base, 2 bases remained unmatched. The germline V gene encodes CDR1 LGHDT and CDR2 YNNKEL (reference sequence). This CDR3 contains 14 residues. A further study also used this sample, focusing on T cells in Graves' hyperthyroidism and ophthalmopathy. That work contributes: The HTBI set primed first-round TCR CDR3 RT-PCR.

This chain connects TRBV3-1 to TRBJ2-2; 7 bases agree with TRBD1. This sequence originates from a woman aged 45-65 years with Graves disease. The source material was peripheral blood mononuclear cells (PBMCs), sampled at new diagnosis, from a patient treated with antithyroid drugs. CDR3 amino acids: CASRRQGNTGELFF. As DNA, the CDR3 is TGTGCCAGCAGGAGACAGGGGAACACCGGGGAGCTGTTTTTT. The whole variable domain, remainder taken from reference TRBV3-1 and TRBJ2-2, is DTAVSQTPKYLVTQMGNDKSIKCEQNLGHDTMYWYKQDSKKFLKIMFSYNNKELIINETVPNRFSPKSPDKAHLNLHINSLELGDSAVYFCASRRQGNTGELFFGEGSRLTVL.